The T cell receptor beta chain under discussion was sequenced for a study of blood T cells in healthy people across ages. Regarding this clonotype: Its ends do not fully match the called genes, so a read error is possible.

Through a sample-barcoded 5' primer and a J-beta primer mix, a second PCR was run for roughly 6 to 11 cycles. MiXCR was run by TCRdb on the 5' RACE reads, yielding one entry per CDR3 protein. The repertoire holds some 1.4 million distinct CDR3 sequences, with approximately 38% as singletons. CDR1 is SGHRS, CDR2 YFSETQ, per germline. This CDR3 region has 14 residues. The rearrangement links TRBV5-1 to TRBJ2-3, with TRBD2 matching 7 bases. The sample comprised blood. This TCR was recovered from a woman between 18 and 29 years old in good health. The CDR3, as DNA: TGTGCCAGCAGCCCCGGGGGGACCACAGATACGCAGTATTTT. Its protein is CASSPGGTTDTQYF.